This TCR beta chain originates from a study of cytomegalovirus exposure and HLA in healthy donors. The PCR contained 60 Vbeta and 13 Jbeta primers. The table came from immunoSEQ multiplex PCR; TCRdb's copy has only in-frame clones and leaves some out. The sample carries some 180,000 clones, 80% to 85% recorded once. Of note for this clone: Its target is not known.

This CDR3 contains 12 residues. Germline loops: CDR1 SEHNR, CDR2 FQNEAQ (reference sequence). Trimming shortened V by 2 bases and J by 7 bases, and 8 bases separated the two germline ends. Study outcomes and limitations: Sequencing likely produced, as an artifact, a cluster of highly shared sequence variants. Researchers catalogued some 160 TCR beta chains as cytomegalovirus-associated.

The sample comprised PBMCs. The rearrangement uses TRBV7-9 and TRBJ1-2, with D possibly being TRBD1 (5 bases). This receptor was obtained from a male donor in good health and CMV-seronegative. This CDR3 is CASSLWGSGYTF. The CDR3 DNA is TGTGCCAGCAGCTTATGGGGCAGTGGCTACACCTTC.